These 7 T cell receptor beta chains were sequenced from one sample in a study of cytotoxic CD8 clonotypes in ibrutinib-treated CLL. Data came from immunoSEQ multiplex PCR; TCRdb stores just in-frame clones and leaves some out. The repertoire holds around 140,000 clones, with 60% to 85% as singletons. The specimen was PBMCs, collected after 12 months of ibrutinib treatment. Receptor source: a human donor with chronic lymphocytic leukemia.

This sequence joins TRBV9 and TRBJ2-7; tentatively, D is TRBD2 (6 bases). CDR3 length equals 14 residues. The ends were cut back, 4 bases at V and 4 bases at J, with 15 bases in the middle. In germline, CDR1 is SGDLS, CDR2 YYNGEE. CDR3 nucleotides: TGTGCCAGCAGCATTAGGGGAGGCAGTTACGAGCAGTACTTC. Its translation is CASSIRGGSYEQYF.

The J gene is TRBJ1-2, the V gene TRBV28; D is undetermined. Germline CDR1 reads MDHEN; CDR2 reads SYDVKM. V shed 6 bases and J shed 0 bases, with 14 bases lying between them. The CDR3 loop spans 15 amino acids. CDR3 amino acids: CASSSRTATNYGYTF. For the CDR3, the DNA is TGTGCCAGCAGCTCGCGGACCGCGACTAACTATGGCTACACCTTC.

The chain recombines TRBV4-1 with TRBJ1-1; TRBD1 aligns across 8 bases. The V gene's germline CDR1 is MGHRA and CDR2 YSYEKL. V shed 0 bases and J 1 base; nucleotides not matched to a gene: 4. The CDR3 sequence is 16 residues long. CDR3 loop: CASSQDDDRGNTEAFF. CDR3 in DNA: TGCGCCAGCAGCCAAGATGACGACAGGGGGAACACTGAAGCTTTCTTT.

The chain links TRBV7-2 to TRBJ2-1, with 8 bases matching TRBD2. The junction had 10 bases not matched to a gene; V was cut back by 5 bases and J by 4 bases. CDR1 and CDR2 (germline): SGHTA, FQGNSA. This CDR3 has 16 residues. CDR3 residues: CASSLVAGTSYNEQFF. The CDR3 nucleotides are TGTGCCAGCAGCCTAGTAGCCGGGACTAGTTACAATGAGCAGTTCTTC.

The chain has TRBV6-5 and TRBJ2-7; D is ambiguous. CDR1 and CDR2 from the germline V gene are MNHEY and SVGAGI. The CDR3 spans 11 residues. The V end lost 5 bases, the J end lost 5 bases, and 7 bases lay between the germline ends. CDR3 nucleotides: TGTGCCAGCAGTACCATGAACGAGCAGTACTTC. Encoded protein: CASSTMNEQYF.

V usage is TRBV29-1 and J usage is TRBJ2-7; 11 bases match TRBD2. Germline V CDR1 and CDR2: SQVTM, ANQGSEA. CDR3 length: 13 residues. Germline trimming cut 5 bases from V and 2 bases from J; bases unmatched to any gene: 2. Here the CDR3 DNA reads TGCAGCGTTCTGACTAGCGGGGCCTACGAGCAGTACTTC. The encoded protein is CSVLTSGAYEQYF.

The CDR3 nucleotides are TGTGCCAGCACCCTAGGCTCTAGCGCCCACAATGAGCAGTTCTTC. Translation gives CASTLGSSAHNEQFF. The V gene is TRBV11-2, the J gene TRBJ2-1, with D tentatively TRBD2 (6 bases). The CDR3 has 15 residues. Germline-derived CDR1 and CDR2 are SGHAT and FQNNGV. The V and J ends lost 7 bases and 5 bases respectively, with 18 bases between them.